This is a list of T cell receptor beta chains from one sample in a study of cytomegalovirus exposure and HLA in healthy donors. Data came from immunoSEQ multiplex PCR; TCRdb stores just in-frame clones and leaves some out. Among around 130,000 clones listed, roughly 9% were seen once. The specimen sequenced was PBMCs. The origin of the receptors is a woman aged 40 to 49 in good health and CMV-seropositive. The CDR3 runs from the conserved cysteine through the conserved F or W. The D gene is left open where the match is weak. For some rows the clone size is stated as once, few or many, or as a class when expanded; others skip it.

j_call | d_call | v_call | clone_size | cdr3_nt | cdr3_aa
TRBJ1-2 | . | TRBV28 | . | TGTGCCAGCAGTTTATCAGGGGTGAACTATGGCTACACCTTC | CASSLSGVNYGYTF
TRBJ1-4 | TRBD1 | TRBV27 | few | TGTGCCAGCAGTTCATATACAGGGGGAACTAATGAAAAACTGTTTTTT | CASSSYTGGTNEKLFF
TRBJ2-1 | . | TRBV7-9 | few | TGTGCCAGCAGCTTAGGGGCAGTCAATGAGCAGTTCTTC | CASSLGAVNEQFF
TRBJ1-2 | . | TRBV10-3 | . | TGTGCCACACACAGGGCGGGCGACTATGGCTACACCTTC | CATHRAGDYGYTF
TRBJ1-1 | TRBD1 | TRBV30 | few | TGTGCCTGGAGTCGGGGGACAGGGGGGACCATGAACACTGAAGCTTTCTTT | CAWSRGTGGTMNTEAFF
TRBJ1-6 | TRBD1 | TRBV5-6 | few | TGTGCCAGCTCACAGGGGGTTGAATCACCCCTCCACTTT | CASSQGVESPLHF
TRBJ2-7 | TRBD1 | TRBV7-7 | few | TGTGCCAGCAGCTTTGGACAGGGGGGAACCTACGAGCAGTACTTC | CASSFGQGGTYEQYF
TRBJ1-1 | . | TRBV27 | . | TGTGCCAGCAGTTCAACACCGAACACTGAAGCTTTCTTT | CASSSTPNTEAFF
TRBJ2-4 | TRBD1 | TRBV18 | . | TGTGCCAGCTCACCGTCGACAGGGTCGGGAACCAAAAACATTCAGTACTTC | CASSPSTGSGTKNIQYF
TRBJ2-7 | TRBD1 | TRBV27 | . | TGTGCCAGTCAAACTGCCGGGACAGCGAGCTACGAGCAGTACTTC | CASQTAGTASYEQYF
TRBJ2-7 | TRBD1 | TRBV11-1 | . | TGTGCCAGCAGCTTAGGACAGGGATACTACGAGCAGTACTTC | CASSLGQGYYEQYF
TRBJ1-1 | TRBD1 | TRBV5-1 | . | TGCGCCAGCAGCGCGTCCGGGACAGGGGGAACTGAAGCTTTCTTT | CASSASGTGGTEAFF
TRBJ1-5 | TRBD1 | TRBV19 | few | TGTGCCAGTGCCGGGACAGGGGCGAATCAGCCCCAGCATTTT | CASAGTGANQPQHF
TRBJ2-7 | TRBD2 | TRBV2 | . | TGTGCCAGCAGTACCCTGACTAGCGGGGGGGCCGGGGAGCAGTACTTC | CASSTLTSGGAGEQYF
TRBJ1-1 | . | TRBV6-4 | few | TGTGCCAGCCGGAGCACTCCGAACACTGAAGCTTTCTTT | CASRSTPNTEAFF
TRBJ2-7 | . | TRBV6-1 | . | TGTGCCAGCAGTGATCTGGCGGCCTACGAGCAGTACTTC | CASSDLAAYEQYF